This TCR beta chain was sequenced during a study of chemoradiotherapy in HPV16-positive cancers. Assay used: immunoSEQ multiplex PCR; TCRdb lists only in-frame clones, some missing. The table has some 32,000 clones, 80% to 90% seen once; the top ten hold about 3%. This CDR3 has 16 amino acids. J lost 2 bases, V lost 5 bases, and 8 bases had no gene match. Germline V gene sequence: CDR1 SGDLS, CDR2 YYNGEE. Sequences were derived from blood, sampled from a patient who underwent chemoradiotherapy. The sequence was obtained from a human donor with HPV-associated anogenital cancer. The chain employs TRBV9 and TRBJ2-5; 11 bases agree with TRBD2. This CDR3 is CASRSTSGGVQETQYF. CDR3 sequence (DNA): TGTGCCAGCAGGAGCACTAGCGGGGGTGTGCAAGAGACCCAGTACTTC.